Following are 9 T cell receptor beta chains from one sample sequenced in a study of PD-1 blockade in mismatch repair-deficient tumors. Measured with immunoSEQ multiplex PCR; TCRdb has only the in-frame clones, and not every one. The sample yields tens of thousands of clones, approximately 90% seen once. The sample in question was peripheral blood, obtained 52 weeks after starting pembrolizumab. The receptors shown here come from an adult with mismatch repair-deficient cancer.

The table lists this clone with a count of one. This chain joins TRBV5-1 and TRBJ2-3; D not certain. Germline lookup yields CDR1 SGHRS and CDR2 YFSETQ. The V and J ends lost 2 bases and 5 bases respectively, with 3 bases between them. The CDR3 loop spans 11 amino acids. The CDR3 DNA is TGCGCCAGCAGCTTAAAAGATACGCAGTATTTT. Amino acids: CASSLKDTQYF.

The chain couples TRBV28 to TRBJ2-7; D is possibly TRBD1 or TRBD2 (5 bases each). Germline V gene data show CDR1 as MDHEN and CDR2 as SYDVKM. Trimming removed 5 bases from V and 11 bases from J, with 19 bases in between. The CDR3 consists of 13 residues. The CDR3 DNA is TGTGCCAGCAGTCCACTGCGTGGGGGAGCCGAGTACTTC. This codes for CASSPLRGGAEYF.

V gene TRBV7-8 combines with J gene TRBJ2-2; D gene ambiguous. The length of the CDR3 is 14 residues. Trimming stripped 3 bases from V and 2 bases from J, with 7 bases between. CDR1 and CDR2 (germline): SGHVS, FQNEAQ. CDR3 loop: CASSFSENTGELFF. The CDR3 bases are TGTGCCAGCAGCTTCAGTGAAAACACCGGGGAGCTGTTTTTT.

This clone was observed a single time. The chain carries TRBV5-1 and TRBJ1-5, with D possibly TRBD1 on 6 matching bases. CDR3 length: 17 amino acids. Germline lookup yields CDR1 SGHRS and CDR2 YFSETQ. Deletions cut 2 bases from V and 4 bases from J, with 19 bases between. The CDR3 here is CASSFSPLSRGNQPQHF. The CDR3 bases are TGCGCCAGCAGCTTTTCCCCCCTAAGTAGGGGGAATCAGCCCCAGCATTTT.

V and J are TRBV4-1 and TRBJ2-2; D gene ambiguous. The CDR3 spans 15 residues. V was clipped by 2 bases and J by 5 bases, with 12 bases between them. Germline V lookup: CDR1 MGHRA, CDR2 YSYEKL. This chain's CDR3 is CASSQPTRSTGELFF. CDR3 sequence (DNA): TGCGCCAGCAGCCAACCGACACGCTCTACCGGGGAGCTGTTTTTT.

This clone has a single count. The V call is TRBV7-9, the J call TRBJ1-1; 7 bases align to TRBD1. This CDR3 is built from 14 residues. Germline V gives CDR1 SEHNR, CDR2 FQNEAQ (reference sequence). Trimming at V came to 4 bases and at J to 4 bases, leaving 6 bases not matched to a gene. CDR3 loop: CASSSRQGPTEAFF. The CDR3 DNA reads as TGTGCCAGCAGCTCAAGACAGGGACCCACTGAAGCTTTCTTT. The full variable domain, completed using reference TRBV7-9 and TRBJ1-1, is DTGVSQNPRHKITKRGQNVTFRCDPISEHNRLYWYRQTLGQGPEFLTYFQNEAQLEKSRLLSDRFSAERPKGSFSTLEIQRTEQGDSAMYLCASSSRQGPTEAFFGQGTRLTVV.

The CDR3 loop is CASSRDRDWEYNEQFF. The CDR3 coding sequence is TGCGCCAGCAGCCGAGACCGGGACTGGGAATACAATGAGCAGTTCTTC. V and J are TRBV4-1 and TRBJ2-1, with D possibly being TRBD2 (6 bases). The length of the CDR3 is 16 residues. Trimming left V 4 bases short and J 4 bases short, with 17 bases between. Germline V gene lookup returns CDR1 MGHRA and CDR2 YSYEKL.

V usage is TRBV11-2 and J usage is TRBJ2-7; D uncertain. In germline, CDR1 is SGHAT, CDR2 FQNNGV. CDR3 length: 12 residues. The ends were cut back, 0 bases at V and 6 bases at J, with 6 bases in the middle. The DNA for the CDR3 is TGTGCCAGCAGCTTAGAACCAAGCGAGCAGTACTTC. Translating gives CASSLEPSEQYF.

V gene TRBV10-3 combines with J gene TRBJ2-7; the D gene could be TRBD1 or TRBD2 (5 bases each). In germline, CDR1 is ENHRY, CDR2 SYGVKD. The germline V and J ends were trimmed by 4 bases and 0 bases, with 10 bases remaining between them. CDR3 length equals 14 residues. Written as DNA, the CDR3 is TGTGCCATCAGTGGGGGGTTAAGCTCCTACGAGCAGTACTTC. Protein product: CAISGGLSSYEQYF.